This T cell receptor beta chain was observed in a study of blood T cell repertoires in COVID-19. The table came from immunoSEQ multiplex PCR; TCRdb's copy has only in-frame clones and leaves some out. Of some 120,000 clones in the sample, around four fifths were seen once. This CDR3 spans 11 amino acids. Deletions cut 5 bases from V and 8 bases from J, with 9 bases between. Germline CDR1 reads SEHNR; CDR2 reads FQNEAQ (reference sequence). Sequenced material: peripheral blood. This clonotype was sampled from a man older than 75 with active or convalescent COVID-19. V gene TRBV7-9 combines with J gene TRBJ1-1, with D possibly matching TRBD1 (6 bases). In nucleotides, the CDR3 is TGTGCCAGCAGCATGACAGGAGAAGCTTTCTTT. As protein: CASSMTGEAFF.